One and the same sample provided the 27 T cell receptor beta chains below, sequenced in a study of T cell repertoires in cytomegalovirus infection. MiXCR was run by TCRdb on the reads, yielding one entry per CDR3 protein. The profile shows 200,000 to 250,000 distinct CDR3 sequences, around 35% of them singletons. No cognate antigen is known for these TCRs. The material sequenced was CD8+ T cells from cultured PBMCs, taken from culture after CMV antigen stimulation. The receptors here all came from a human donor in good health (CMV status not recorded). Some clones in this sample may be carry-over from other donors' samples.

This clonotype was observed a handful of times. The chain has TRBV7-9 and TRBJ2-7, with 12 bases identical to TRBD1. Germline CDR1 SEHNR, CDR2 FQNEAQ (reference sequence). V gave up 4 bases and J gave up 7 bases; unmatched junction bases: 11. The CDR3 totals 16 residues. The CDR3 region has the DNA TGTGCCAGCAGCTCCACGTACCGGGACAGGGGGCAAGAGCAGTACTTC. Its protein product is CASSSTYRDRGQEQYF.

The chain is built from TRBV7-9 and TRBJ2-2; D gene unclear. Germline V CDR1 and CDR2: SEHNR, FQNEAQ (reference sequence). The CDR3 is 13 amino acids. Trimming took off 8 bases at V and 6 bases at J, with 13 bases between the two ends. The CDR3 is CASPPPGAGELFF. For the CDR3, the DNA is TGTGCCAGCCCGCCCCCGGGCGCCGGGGAGCTGTTTTTT.

This clonotype appeared many times. V gene TRBV27 combines with J gene TRBJ2-1; D remains ambiguous. V was clipped by 5 bases and J by 5 bases, with 13 bases between them. This CDR3 is built from 14 residues. Germline CDR1 and CDR2: MNHEY and SMNVEV (reference sequence). The CDR3 DNA sequence: TGTGCCAGCAGTCAAAGCAGCAGCGACAATGAGCAGTTCTTC. Translating gives CASSQSSSDNEQFF.

The gene calls are TRBV28 and TRBJ2-7, with D hard to call. V was cut by 3 bases and J by 3 bases, with 15 bases left in between. Germline-derived CDR1 and CDR2 are MDHEN and SYDVKM. The CDR3 length is 15 residues. CDR3 amino acids: CASSFDFVAGYEQYF. Here the CDR3 DNA reads TGTGCCAGCAGTTTCGACTTCGTAGCAGGCTACGAGCAGTACTTC. Variable domain in full (rest from reference TRBV28 and TRBJ2-7): DVKVTQSSRYLVKRTGEKVFLECVQDMDHENMFWYRQDPGLGLRLIYFSYDVKMKEKGDIPEGYSVSREKKERFSLILESASTNQTSMYLCASSFDFVAGYEQYFGPGTRLTVT.

The genes are TRBV27 and TRBJ2-1; no firm D call. The CDR3 is 15 residues long. The germline CDR1 and CDR2 sequences are MNHEY and SMNVEV (reference sequence). The ends were cut back, 5 bases at V and 7 bases at J, with 18 bases in the middle. This CDR3 is CASSLLRRFNNEQFF. The CDR3 coding sequence is TGTGCCAGCAGTCTACTACGACGTTTCAATAATGAGCAGTTCTTC.

Here the CDR3 reads CASSTGGGFRRYEQYF. In DNA, the CDR3 is TGTGCCAGCAGTACTGGGGGAGGTTTTCGGCGCTACGAGCAGTACTTC. This chain connects TRBV11-2 to TRBJ2-7; D perhaps matches TRBD2 (6 bases). There are 16 residues in the CDR3. CDR1 SGHAT and CDR2 FQNNGV come from the germline V gene. V lost 6 bases and J lost 3, with 21 bases in between.

This clonotype was seen only a few times. The chain couples TRBV6-8 to TRBJ2-1; the D gene is possibly TRBD2 (6 bases). Trimming shortened V by 6 bases and J by 3 bases, and 18 bases separated the two germline ends. Germline V gene data show CDR1 as MNHGY and CDR2 as SAAAGT. This CDR3 has 16 residues. CDR3 in amino acids: CASSYVNWGVYNEQFF. Here the CDR3 DNA reads TGTGCCAGCAGCTACGTCAATTGGGGGGTCTACAATGAGCAGTTCTTC.

This clonotype was counted a few times. The J gene is TRBJ1-4, the V gene TRBV7-2; maybe TRBD1 (6 bases). V gave up 5 bases and J gave up 11 bases, with 15 bases separating them. This CDR3 contains 13 residues. Germline lookup yields CDR1 SGHTA and CDR2 FQGNSA. The CDR3, as DNA: TGTGCCAGCAGCCCCGGAAGGGGGGGGAAACTGTTTTTT. This encodes CASSPGRGGKLFF.

This clonotype has only one observation. The genes are TRBV28 and TRBJ2-3, with a possible D match to TRBD2 (6 bases). The CDR3 has 15 amino acids. Germline CDR1 MDHEN, CDR2 SYDVKM. V lost 3 bases, J lost 2 bases, and 12 bases lay in between. The CDR3 DNA sequence: TGTGCCAGCAGTTTTCCGGGGGAGCTCACAGATACGCAGTATTTT. It is translated as CASSFPGELTDTQYF.

This clonotype came up a few times. CDR3 nucleotides: TGTGCCAGCATATCGGGACTAGCAGGGGAGACCCAGTACTTC. It translates to CASISGLAGETQYF. This chain joins TRBV2 and TRBJ2-5; 9 positions match TRBD2. The CDR3 has 14 amino acids. J lost 5 bases, V lost 7 bases, and 8 bases had no gene match. Germline CDR1 reads SNHLY; CDR2 reads FYNNEI.

This chain links TRBV25-1 with TRBJ2-5; 10 bases are shared with TRBD2. This CDR3 region has 16 residues. Germline CDR1 reads MGHDK; CDR2 reads SYGVNS. After removal of 1 base from V and 1 base from J, the junction contained 3 bases not matched to a gene. CDR3 nucleotide sequence: TGTGCCAGCAGTGAATCGAGCGGGAGGGCCCAAGAGACCCAGTACTTC. Translated: CASSESSGRAQETQYF.

The chain recombines TRBV19 with TRBJ2-6; D is unclear. CDR3 length equals 17 residues. V lost 5 bases and J lost 1, with 15 bases in between. Per the germline V gene, CDR1 is LNHDA and CDR2 is SQIVND (reference sequence). The CDR3 reads CASSPGSSPSGANVLTF. The CDR3 DNA reads TGTGCCAGTAGTCCGGGCTCTTCCCCATCTGGGGCCAACGTCCTGACTTTC.

This clonotype came up many times. This chain connects TRBV7-8 to TRBJ2-1; 13 positions agree with TRBD2. V was clipped by 5 bases and J by 0 bases; unmatched bases: 7. The CDR3 covers 18 residues. The germline V gene has CDR1 SGHVS and CDR2 FQNEAQ. CDR3 amino acids: CASSRGLAGASSYNEQFF. CDR3 DNA sequence: TGTGCCAGCAGCCGTGGACTAGCGGGAGCGTCCTCCTACAATGAGCAGTTCTTC.

In its sample, this clonotype was seen a few times. The CDR3, as DNA: TGTGCCAGCAGTTACTCGCGTGAGCCGAATTACAATGAGCAGTTCTTC. Translation gives CASSYSREPNYNEQFF. This rearrangement joins TRBV6-6 to TRBJ2-1; D gene uncertain. The CDR3 runs to 16 residues. Per germline, CDR1 MNHNY and CDR2 SVGAGI (reference sequence). The V gene lost 0 bases and the J gene lost 4 bases, with 13 bases spanning the gap.

The V call is TRBV11-2, the J call TRBJ2-5; 10 nucleotides line up with TRBD2. Germline lookup yields CDR1 SGHAT and CDR2 FQNNGV. V lost 5 bases and J lost 7; bases outside the gene matches: 10. The CDR3 contains 15 residues. In nucleotides, the CDR3 is TGTGCCAGCAGCCCGGGGACTAAGCGGGGGGGGACCCAGTACTTC. As protein: CASSPGTKRGGTQYF.

V is TRBV27 and J is TRBJ1-4; 8 bases agree with TRBD1. Trimming took 6 bases from V and 5 from J; bases not matched to a gene: 5. Germline CDR1 MNHEY, CDR2 SMNVEV (reference sequence). This CDR3 comprises 14 residues. As DNA, the CDR3 is TGTGCCAGCAGGAGACAGGGGTTAAATGAAAAACTGTTTTTT. Protein sequence: CASRRQGLNEKLFF.

The CDR3 reads CASSGGGLPSNYGYTF. The CDR3 bases are TGTGCCAGCAGCGGAGGGGGGCTCCCCTCTAACTATGGCTACACCTTC. V gene TRBV7-8 combines with J gene TRBJ1-2, with a weak D call TRBD1 (6 bases). V was pared by 5 bases and J by 0 bases, with 16 bases between. In germline, CDR1 is SGHVS, CDR2 FQNEAQ. CDR3 length: 16 residues. The whole variable domain, remainder taken from reference TRBV7-8 and TRBJ1-2, is GAGVSQSPRYKVAKRGQDVALRCDPISGHVSLFWYQQALGQGPEFLTYFQNEAQLDKSGLPSDRFFAERPEGSVSTLKIQRTQQEDSAVYLCASSGGGLPSNYGYTFGSGTRLTVV.

This clonotype was found once. This chain links TRBV6-5 with TRBJ1-5, with D unresolved. The CDR3 covers 14 residues. Germline lookup yields CDR1 MNHEY and CDR2 SVGAGI. V shed 6 bases and J shed 0 bases, with 9 bases lying between them. This CDR3 reads CASSLLNSNQPQHF. The DNA of the CDR3 is TGTGCCAGCAGCCTATTAAATAGCAATCAGCCCCAGCATTTT.

There are a few counts of this clonotype. This chain links TRBV7-9 with TRBJ2-2; 9 nucleotides line up with TRBD2. This CDR3 is built from 15 residues. Germline values: CDR1 SEHNR, CDR2 FQNEAQ (reference sequence). Unmatched junction bases numbered 9, after V lost 4 bases and J lost 9 bases. The CDR3: CASSSRASGARELFF. In DNA, the CDR3 is TGTGCCAGCAGCTCCCGGGCTAGCGGGGCTAGGGAGCTGTTTTTT.

This clonotype has more than one count but fewer than ten. V gene TRBV15 combines with J gene TRBJ1-5; unclear D gene. The CDR3 is 15 amino acids. The V and J ends lost 0 bases and 2 bases respectively, with 8 bases between them. CDR1 is LNHNV and CDR2 is YYDKDF in the germline V gene (reference sequence). CDR3 sequence (DNA): TGTGCCACCAGCAGAGAAGGGTTGCGCAATCAGCCCCAGCATTTT. It translates to CATSREGLRNQPQHF.

This rearrangement joins TRBV2 to TRBJ1-6; TRBD1 might be the D (6 bases). The germline V and J ends were trimmed by 6 bases and 7 bases, with 22 bases remaining between them. The CDR3 covers 17 residues. Looked up from germline, CDR1 is SNHLY and CDR2 is FYNNEI. The CDR3: CASSPRVGQGKNSPLHF. DNA of the CDR3: TGTGCCAGCAGCCCTCGAGTGGGGCAGGGGAAAAATTCACCCCTCCACTTT.

This clonotype was recorded many times. The rearrangement joins TRBV7-2 to TRBJ2-5, with 7 bases fitting TRBD2. This CDR3 contains 16 residues. Germline CDR1 and CDR2: SGHTA and FQGNSA. V dropped 4 bases and J dropped 1; count of bases not matched to a gene: 9. DNA for the CDR3: TGTGCCAGCAGCTGGGTGGGGCGGGGGTCCCAAGAGACCCAGTACTTC. Encoded protein: CASSWVGRGSQETQYF.

This clonotype came up a few times. This sequence joins TRBV6-5 and TRBJ2-7; maybe TRBD2 (5 bases). The CDR3 runs to 14 residues. Germline CDR1 MNHEY, CDR2 SVGAGI. Trimming pared 1 base from V and 2 bases from J, leaving 9 bases between. This CDR3 is CASSYFAGAYEQYF. The CDR3 DNA follows: TGTGCCAGCAGTTACTTTGCCGGGGCCTACGAGCAGTACTTC.

The chain has TRBV5-1 and TRBJ2-1; 11 bases fit TRBD2. The CDR3 contains 17 residues. Germline assignment: CDR1 SGHRS and CDR2 YFSETQ. After removal of 4 bases from V and 7 bases from J, the junction contained 13 bases not matched to a gene. CDR3 region: CASSPRGSGGAGNEQFF. In DNA, the CDR3 is TGCGCCAGCAGCCCCCGGGGTAGCGGGGGGGCCGGTAATGAGCAGTTCTTC. The entire variable domain, with the rest obtained from reference TRBV5-1 and TRBJ2-1, is as follows: KAGVTQTPRYLIKTRGQQVTLSCSPISGHRSVSWYQQTPGQGLQFLFEYFSETQRNKGNFPGRFSGRQFSNSRSEMNVSTLELGDSALYLCASSPRGSGGAGNEQFFGPGTRLTVL.

V is TRBV6-6 and J is TRBJ2-1; D is tentatively TRBD1 or TRBD2 (5 bases each). The CDR3 has 13 amino acids. The germline V gene encodes CDR1 MNHNY and CDR2 SVGAGI (reference sequence). The germline V and J ends were trimmed by 10 bases and 6 bases, with 16 bases remaining between them. For the CDR3, the DNA is TGTGCCATTCCCGGGACGCCTGCCAATGAGCAGTTCTTC. Its protein is CAIPGTPANEQFF.

This chain uses TRBV27 with TRBJ2-7; either TRBD1 or TRBD2 may fit D (5 bases each). The CDR3 has 15 amino acids. The V end lost 5 bases, the J end lost 5 bases, and 19 bases lay between the germline ends. Germline values: CDR1 MNHEY, CDR2 SMNVEV (reference sequence). CDR3 sequence: CASSPLGGANNEQYF. The CDR3 coding sequence is TGTGCCAGCAGTCCCCTTGGGGGAGCGAACAACGAGCAGTACTTC.

The chain combines TRBV19 with TRBJ1-1; TRBD1 is a possible D gene (5 bases). Trimming pared 5 bases from V and 1 base from J, leaving 11 bases between. CDR3 length equals 14 residues. Per the germline V gene, CDR1 is LNHDA and CDR2 is SQIVND (reference sequence). CDR3 in amino acids: CASSAGHQNTEAFF. The DNA of the CDR3 is TGTGCCAGTAGTGCCGGACATCAGAACACTGAAGCTTTCTTT.